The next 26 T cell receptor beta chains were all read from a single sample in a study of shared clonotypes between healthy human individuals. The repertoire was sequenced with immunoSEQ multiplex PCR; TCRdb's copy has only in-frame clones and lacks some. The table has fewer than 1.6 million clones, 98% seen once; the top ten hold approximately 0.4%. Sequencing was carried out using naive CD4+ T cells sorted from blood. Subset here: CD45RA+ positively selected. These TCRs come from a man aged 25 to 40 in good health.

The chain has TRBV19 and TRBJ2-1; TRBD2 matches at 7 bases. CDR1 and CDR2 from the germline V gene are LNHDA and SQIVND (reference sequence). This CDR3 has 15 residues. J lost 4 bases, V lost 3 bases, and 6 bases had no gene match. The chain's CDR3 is CASSMAGVLYNEQFF. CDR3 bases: TGTGCCAGTAGTATGGCGGGAGTCTTGTACAATGAGCAGTTCTTC.

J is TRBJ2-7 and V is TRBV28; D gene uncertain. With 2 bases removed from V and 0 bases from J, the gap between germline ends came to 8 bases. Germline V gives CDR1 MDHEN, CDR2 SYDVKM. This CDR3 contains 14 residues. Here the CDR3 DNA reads TGTGCCAGCAGTTTACAGCGCCCCTCCTACGAGCAGTACTTC. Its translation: CASSLQRPSYEQYF.

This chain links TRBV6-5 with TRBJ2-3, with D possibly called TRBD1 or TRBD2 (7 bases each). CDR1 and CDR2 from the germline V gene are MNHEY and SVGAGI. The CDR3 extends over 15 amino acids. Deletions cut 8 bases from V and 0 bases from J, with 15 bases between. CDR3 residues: CASSRGGASTDTQYF. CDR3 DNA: TGTGCCAGCTCCAGGGGGGGCGCAAGCACAGATACGCAGTATTTT.

As DNA, the CDR3 is TGTGCCAGCAGCTTAGTTTGGGACAGATTCTCCTACGAGCAGTACTTC. Translation: CASSLVWDRFSYEQYF. The rearrangement joins TRBV7-2 to TRBJ2-7, with 7 bases matching TRBD1. Per germline, CDR1 SGHTA and CDR2 FQGNSA. V shed 1 base, J shed 0 bases, and the junction held 6 bases outside the gene matches. The CDR3 has 16 amino acids.

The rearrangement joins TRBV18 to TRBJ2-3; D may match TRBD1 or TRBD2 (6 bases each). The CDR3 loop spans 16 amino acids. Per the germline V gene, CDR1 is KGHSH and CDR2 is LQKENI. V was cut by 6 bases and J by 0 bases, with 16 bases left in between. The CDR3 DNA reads TGTGCCAGCTCTCGCGACGGGGGCACGAGCACAGATACGCAGTATTTT. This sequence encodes CASSRDGGTSTDTQYF. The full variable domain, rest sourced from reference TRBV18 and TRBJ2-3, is NAGVMQNPRHLVRRRGQEARLRCSPMKGHSHVYWYRQLPEEGLKFMVYLQKENIIDESGMPKERFSAEFPKEGPSILRIQQVVRGDSAAYFCASSRDGGTSTDTQYFGPGTRLTVL.

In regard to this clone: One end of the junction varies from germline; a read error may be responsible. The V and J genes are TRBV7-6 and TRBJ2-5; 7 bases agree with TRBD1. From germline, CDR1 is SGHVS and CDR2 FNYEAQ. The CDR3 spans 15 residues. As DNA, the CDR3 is TGTGCCAGCAGCCTAGCTAGGGGACAGAAAGAGACCCAGTACTTC. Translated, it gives CASSLARGQKETQYF.

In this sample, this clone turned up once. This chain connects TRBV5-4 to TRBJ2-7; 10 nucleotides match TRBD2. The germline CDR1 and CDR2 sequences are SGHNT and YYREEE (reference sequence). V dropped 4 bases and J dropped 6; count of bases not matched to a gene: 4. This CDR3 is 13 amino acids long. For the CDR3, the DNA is TGTGCCAGCAGCCTAGGGACTAGCGCCGAGCAGTACTTC. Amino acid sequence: CASSLGTSAEQYF.

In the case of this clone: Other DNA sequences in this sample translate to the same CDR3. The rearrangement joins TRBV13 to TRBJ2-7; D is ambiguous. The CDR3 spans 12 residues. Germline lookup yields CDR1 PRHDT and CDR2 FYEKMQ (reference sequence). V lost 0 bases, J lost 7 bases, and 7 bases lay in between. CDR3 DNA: TGTGCCAGCAGCTTAGGGGGTCGGGAGCAGTACTTC. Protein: CASSLGGREQYF.

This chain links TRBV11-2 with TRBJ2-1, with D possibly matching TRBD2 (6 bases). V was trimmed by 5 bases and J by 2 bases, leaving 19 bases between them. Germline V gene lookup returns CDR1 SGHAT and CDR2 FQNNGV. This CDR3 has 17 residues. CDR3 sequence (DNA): TGTGCCAGCAGCCACCGGGTAGTCCCGGGGGCCTACAATGAGCAGTTCTTC. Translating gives CASSHRVVPGAYNEQFF.

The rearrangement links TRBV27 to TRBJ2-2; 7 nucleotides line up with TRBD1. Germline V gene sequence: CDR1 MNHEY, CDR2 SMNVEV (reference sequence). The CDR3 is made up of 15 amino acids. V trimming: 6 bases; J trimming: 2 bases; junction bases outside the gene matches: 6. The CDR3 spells CASRRDSHNTGELFF. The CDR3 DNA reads TGTGCCAGCAGACGGGACAGCCATAACACCGGGGAGCTGTTTTTT.

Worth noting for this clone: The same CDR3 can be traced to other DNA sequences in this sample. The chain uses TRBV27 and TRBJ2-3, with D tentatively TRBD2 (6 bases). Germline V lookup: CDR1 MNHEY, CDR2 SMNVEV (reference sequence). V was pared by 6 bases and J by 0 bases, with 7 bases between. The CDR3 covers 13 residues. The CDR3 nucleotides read TGTGCCAGCAGGGGACTCAGCACAGATACGCAGTATTTT. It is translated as CASRGLSTDTQYF.

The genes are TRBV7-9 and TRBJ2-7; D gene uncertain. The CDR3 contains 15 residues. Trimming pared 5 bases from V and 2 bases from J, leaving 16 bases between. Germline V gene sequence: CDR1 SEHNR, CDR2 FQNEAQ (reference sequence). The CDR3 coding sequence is TGTGCCAGCAGCCGACCGGGCAACTTAGCCTACGAGCAGTACTTC. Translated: CASSRPGNLAYEQYF.

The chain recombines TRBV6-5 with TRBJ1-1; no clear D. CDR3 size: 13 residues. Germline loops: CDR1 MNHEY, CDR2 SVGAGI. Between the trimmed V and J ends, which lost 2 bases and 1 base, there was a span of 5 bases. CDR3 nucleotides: TGTGCCAGCAGTTACAGGACGAACACTGAAGCTTTCTTT. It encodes CASSYRTNTEAFF.

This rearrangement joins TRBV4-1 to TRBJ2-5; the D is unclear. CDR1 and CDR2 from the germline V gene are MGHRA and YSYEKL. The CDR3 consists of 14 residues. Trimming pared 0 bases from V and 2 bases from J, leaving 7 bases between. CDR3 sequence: CASSQDTAQETQYF. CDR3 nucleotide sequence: TGCGCCAGCAGCCAAGATACGGCACAAGAGACCCAGTACTTC.

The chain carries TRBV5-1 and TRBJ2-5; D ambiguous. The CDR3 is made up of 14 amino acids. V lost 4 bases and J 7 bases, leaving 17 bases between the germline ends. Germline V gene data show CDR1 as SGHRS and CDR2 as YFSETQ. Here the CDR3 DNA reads TGCGCCAGCAGCCCGGCAGGAAGGAAAGGGACCCAGTACTTC. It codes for CASSPAGRKGTQYF. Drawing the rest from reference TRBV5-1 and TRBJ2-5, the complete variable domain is KAGVTQTPRYLIKTRGQQVTLSCSPISGHRSVSWYQQTPGQGLQFLFEYFSETQRNKGNFPGRFSGRQFSNSRSEMNVSTLELGDSALYLCASSPAGRKGTQYFGPGTRLLVL.

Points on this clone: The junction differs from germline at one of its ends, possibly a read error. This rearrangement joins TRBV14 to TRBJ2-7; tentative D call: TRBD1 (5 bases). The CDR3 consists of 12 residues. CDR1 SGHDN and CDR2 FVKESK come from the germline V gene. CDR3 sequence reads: CASSRTTYQQYF. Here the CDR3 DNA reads TGTGCCAGCAGTCGGACAACCTACCAGCAGTACTTC.

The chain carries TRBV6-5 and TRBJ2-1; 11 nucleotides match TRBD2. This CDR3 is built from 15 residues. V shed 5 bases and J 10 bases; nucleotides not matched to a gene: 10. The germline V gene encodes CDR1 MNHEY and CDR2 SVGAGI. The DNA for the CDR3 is TGTGCCAGCAGTCTAGCGGGAGGTTCATCGGACGAGCAGTTCTTC. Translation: CASSLAGGSSDEQFF.

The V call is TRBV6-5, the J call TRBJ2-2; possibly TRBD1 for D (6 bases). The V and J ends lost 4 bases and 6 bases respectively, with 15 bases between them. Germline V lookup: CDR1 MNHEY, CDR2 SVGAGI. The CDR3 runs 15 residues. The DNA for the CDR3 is TGTGCCAGCAGTTGGGGCGGCAGGGGACCCGGGGAGCTGTTTTTT. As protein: CASSWGGRGPGELFF.

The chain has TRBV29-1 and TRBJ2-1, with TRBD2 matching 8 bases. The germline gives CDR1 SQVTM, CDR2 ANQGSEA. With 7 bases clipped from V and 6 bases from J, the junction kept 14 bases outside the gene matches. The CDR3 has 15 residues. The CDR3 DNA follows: TGCAGCGGACGAGGTCGGGAGGGCCAGGTCAATGAGCAGTTCTTC. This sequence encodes CSGRGREGQVNEQFF.

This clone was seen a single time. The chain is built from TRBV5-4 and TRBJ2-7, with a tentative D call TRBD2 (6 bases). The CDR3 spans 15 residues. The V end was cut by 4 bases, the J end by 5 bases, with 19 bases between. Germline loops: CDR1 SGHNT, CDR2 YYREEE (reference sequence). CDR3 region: CASSPRGGPGDEQYF. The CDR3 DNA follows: TGTGCCAGCAGCCCCCGGGGAGGCCCTGGGGACGAGCAGTACTTC.

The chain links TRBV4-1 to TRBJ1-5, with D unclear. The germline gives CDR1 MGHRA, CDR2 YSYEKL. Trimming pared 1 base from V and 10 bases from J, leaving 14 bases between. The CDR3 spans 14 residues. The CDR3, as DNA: TGCGCCAGCAGCCAAGCACGTATCGAGGGACCCCAGCATTTT. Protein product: CASSQARIEGPQHF.

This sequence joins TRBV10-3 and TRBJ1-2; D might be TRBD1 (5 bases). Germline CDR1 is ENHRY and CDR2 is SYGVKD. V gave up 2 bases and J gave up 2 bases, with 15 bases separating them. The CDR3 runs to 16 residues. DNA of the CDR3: TGTGCCATCAGTGAGGGGCCAGACAGCCCCAACTATGGCTACACCTTC. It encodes CAISEGPDSPNYGYTF.

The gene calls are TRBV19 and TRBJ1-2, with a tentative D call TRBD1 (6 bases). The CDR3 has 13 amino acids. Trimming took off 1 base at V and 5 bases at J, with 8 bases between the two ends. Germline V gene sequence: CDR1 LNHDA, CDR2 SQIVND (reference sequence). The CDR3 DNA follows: TGTGCCAGTAGTATAGCCACAGGGTATGGCTACACCTTC. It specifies CASSIATGYGYTF. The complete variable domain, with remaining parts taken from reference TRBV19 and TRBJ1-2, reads DGGITQSPKYLFRKEGQNVTLSCEQNLNHDAMYWYRQDPGQGLRLIYYSQIVNDFQKGDIAEGYSVSREKKESFPLTVTSAQKNPTAFYLCASSIATGYGYTFGSGTRLTVV.

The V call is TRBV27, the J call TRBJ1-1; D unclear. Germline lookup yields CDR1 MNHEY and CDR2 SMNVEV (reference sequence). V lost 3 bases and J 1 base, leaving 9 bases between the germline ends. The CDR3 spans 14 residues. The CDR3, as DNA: TGTGCCAGCAGTTTGAGTCCAGGGAACACTGAAGCTTTCTTT. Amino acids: CASSLSPGNTEAFF.

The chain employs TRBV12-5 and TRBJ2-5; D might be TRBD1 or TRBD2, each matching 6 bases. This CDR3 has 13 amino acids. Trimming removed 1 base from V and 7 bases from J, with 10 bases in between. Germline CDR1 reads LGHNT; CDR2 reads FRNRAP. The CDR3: CASGLAPGATQYF. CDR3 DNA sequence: TGTGCTAGTGGTTTGGCGCCGGGGGCGACCCAGTACTTC.

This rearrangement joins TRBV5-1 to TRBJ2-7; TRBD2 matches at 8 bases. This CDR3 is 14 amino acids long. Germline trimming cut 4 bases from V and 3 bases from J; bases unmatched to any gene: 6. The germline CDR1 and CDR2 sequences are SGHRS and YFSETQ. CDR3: CASSATSVGYEQYF. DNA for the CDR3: TGCGCCAGCAGCGCGACTAGCGTTGGCTACGAGCAGTACTTC.